Listed here are 22 T cell receptor beta chains from one sample, sequenced in a study of T-cell memory formation after mild COVID-19. TCRdb re-called the 5' RACE reads with MiXCR, one entry per CDR3 protein. The sample carries 450,000 to 650,000 distinct CDR3 sequences, approximately 19% recorded once. The material sequenced was PBMCs or a T cell subset sorted from them (not recorded which). The receptors here all came from an adult woman who had mild COVID-19 (a few samples of this study predate the infection). Cell type and time point are not known.

This rearrangement joins TRBV5-1 to TRBJ2-3, with 9 bases aligning to TRBD1. With 3 bases clipped from V and 4 bases from J, the junction kept 6 bases outside the gene matches. From germline, CDR1 is SGHRS and CDR2 YFSETQ. The CDR3 has 15 residues. The CDR3 is CASSSEGQGPDTQYF. CDR3 DNA: TGCGCCAGCAGCTCAGAGGGACAGGGCCCAGATACGCAGTATTTT. Looking up the rest from reference TRBV5-1 and TRBJ2-3 gives the full variable domain: KAGVTQTPRYLIKTRGQQVTLSCSPISGHRSVSWYQQTPGQGLQFLFEYFSETQRNKGNFPGRFSGRQFSNSRSEMNVSTLELGDSALYLCASSSEGQGPDTQYFGPGTRLTVL.

This clonotype was seen more than once but under ten times. This chain uses TRBV5-1 with TRBJ2-3; D gene uncertain. The CDR3 is 16 residues long. Trimming left V 0 bases short and J 0 bases short, with 11 bases between. Germline V gene lookup returns CDR1 SGHRS and CDR2 YFSETQ. This chain's CDR3 is CASSLAMGASTDTQYF. The CDR3 bases are TGCGCCAGCAGCTTGGCCATGGGCGCCAGCACAGATACGCAGTATTTT.

In this sample, this clonotype turned up a few times. This chain connects TRBV7-3 to TRBJ2-5, with unresolved D. The CDR3 extends over 13 amino acids. Trimming shortened V by 0 bases and J by 3 bases, and 5 bases separated the two germline ends. Per germline, CDR1 SGHTA and CDR2 FQGTGA. Here the CDR3 DNA reads TGTGCCAGCAGCTTAACGGTAGAAGAGACCCAGTACTTC. Its translation: CASSLTVEETQYF.

This clonotype has only a few counts. J is TRBJ2-7 and V is TRBV12-3 or TRBV12-4, with TRBD1 matching 8 bases. With 5 bases clipped from V and 4 bases from J, the junction kept 10 bases outside the gene matches. The CDR3 has 15 amino acids. This CDR3 reads CASSPGQAGVYEQYF. CDR3 in DNA: TGTGCCAGCAGTCCGGGACAGGCGGGCGTATACGAGCAGTACTTC.

The sample holds a few counts of this clonotype. This chain joins TRBV5-4 and TRBJ1-1; D perhaps matches TRBD1 (5 bases). Trimming took off 4 bases at V and 6 bases at J, with 13 bases between the two ends. Germline values: CDR1 SGHNT, CDR2 YYREEE (reference sequence). The CDR3 loop spans 13 amino acids. In nucleotides, the CDR3 is TGTGCCAGCAGCCCTCAGGGAGTGGCTGAAGCTTTCTTT. Its protein product is CASSPQGVAEAFF.

Only a few counts were recorded for this clonotype. The gene calls are TRBV20-1 and TRBJ2-1; a possible D gene is TRBD2 (7 bases). From germline, CDR1 is DFQATT and CDR2 SNEGSKA (reference sequence). The CDR3 length is 15 residues. The V and J ends lost 0 bases and 8 bases respectively, with 17 bases between them. In nucleotides, the CDR3 is TGCAGTGCTAGAGATCGGCGGGGGCCCGGGGATGAGCAGTTCTTC. Residues: CSARDRRGPGDEQFF.

This clonotype came up a few times. The rearrangement joins TRBV15 to TRBJ2-4; the match to TRBD1 covers 10 bases. Germline-derived CDR1 and CDR2 are LNHNV and YYDKDF (reference sequence). The CDR3 is 20 residues long. Trimming took 0 bases from V and 0 from J; bases not matched to a gene: 11. The CDR3 region is CATSRDRGTGATLAKNIQYF. Here the CDR3 DNA reads TGTGCCACCAGCAGAGATCGGGGGACAGGGGCCACTCTAGCCAAAAACATTCAGTACTTC.

The table lists this clonotype with a count of one. This sequence joins TRBV4-1 and TRBJ2-7; the D gene is possibly TRBD1 (7 bases). V gave up 4 bases and J gave up 1 base, with 23 bases separating them. The CDR3 extends over 18 amino acids. Germline CDR1 is MGHRA and CDR2 is YSYEKL. The CDR3 DNA sequence: TGCGCCAGCAGCCGAGCCGCAACGGGGGACAGTTCTTCCTACGAGCAGTACTTC. Its protein product is CASSRAATGDSSSYEQYF.

The rearrangement links TRBV5-6 to TRBJ2-7, with TRBD1 matching over 7 bases. This CDR3 contains 13 residues. Trimming at V came to 2 bases and at J to 6 bases, leaving 5 bases not matched to a gene. Germline V gives CDR1 SGHDT, CDR2 YYEEEE. The CDR3 spells CASSFEGAFEQYF. CDR3 DNA: TGTGCCAGCAGCTTCGAGGGGGCCTTCGAGCAGTACTTC.

This clonotype was seen more than once but under ten times. Here the CDR3 DNA reads TGTGCCTCGCCAGGACAGGGGGTCTATGAGCAGTTCTTC. This translates into CASPGQGVYEQFF. J is TRBJ2-1 and V is TRBV7-2, with 10 bases identical to TRBD1. The germline V gene has CDR1 SGHTA and CDR2 FQGNSA. The CDR3 is 13 amino acids. J was trimmed by 8 bases and V by 11 bases; bases with no gene match: 9.

The V and J genes are TRBV4-3 and TRBJ2-7, with D tentatively TRBD1 or TRBD2 (6 bases each). CDR1 and CDR2 (germline): LGHNA, YSLEER. The CDR3 spans 17 residues. The V end was cut by 1 base, the J end by 3 bases, with 19 bases between. CDR3 DNA: TGCGCCAGCAGCCAAGCGGACTACAGGGAATTGAACTACGAGCAGTACTTC. Protein: CASSQADYRELNYEQYF.

The sample holds a few counts of this clonotype. V usage is TRBV18 and J usage is TRBJ1-5, with D possibly TRBD1 on 5 matching bases. From germline, CDR1 is KGHSH and CDR2 LQKENI. Deletions cut 0 bases from V and 6 bases from J, with 15 bases between. This CDR3 is built from 16 residues. In DNA form, the CDR3 reads TGTGCCAGCTCACCACCGGCTTCGGGGGTCGGTCAGCCCCAGCATTTT. Its translation is CASSPPASGVGQPQHF.

Many counts were recorded for this clonotype. The chain recombines TRBV5-1 with TRBJ2-3; D is ambiguous. Trimming left V 4 bases short and J 3 bases short, with 9 bases between. Germline V lookup: CDR1 SGHRS, CDR2 YFSETQ. The CDR3 has 13 amino acids. In DNA form, the CDR3 reads TGCGCCAGCAGCCCTGGCCCGACAGATACGCAGTATTTT. Residues: CASSPGPTDTQYF.

This clonotype was seen a few times. The CDR3 region is CSASPRFVPSYEQYF. The DNA of the CDR3 is TGCAGTGCTAGTCCCCGCTTCGTCCCCTCCTACGAGCAGTACTTC. V and J are TRBV20-1 and TRBJ2-7; D gene ambiguous. The CDR3 covers 15 residues. The ends were cut back, 3 bases at V and 0 bases at J, with 15 bases in the middle. From germline, CDR1 is DFQATT and CDR2 SNEGSKA (reference sequence).

This clonotype was detected a few times. The chain recombines TRBV25-1 with TRBJ2-3, with D possibly called TRBD1 or TRBD2 (5 bases each). V gave up 2 bases and J gave up 4 bases, with 10 bases separating them. Germline V gene data show CDR1 as MGHDK and CDR2 as SYGVNS. CDR3 length: 14 residues. The CDR3 loop is CASSEVRGADTQYF. The DNA for the CDR3 is TGTGCCAGCAGTGAAGTTCGAGGGGCAGATACGCAGTATTTT. The full variable domain, in which reference TRBV25-1 and TRBJ2-3 provide the parts outside the CDR3, is EADIYQTPRYLVIGTGKKITLECSQTMGHDKMYWYQQDPGMELHLIHYSYGVNSTEKGDLSSESTVSRIRTEHFPLTLESARPSHTSQYLCASSEVRGADTQYFGPGTRLTVL.

This clonotype was found a few times. The rearrangement joins TRBV30 to TRBJ2-1; TRBD1 matches 10 bases. Germline loops: CDR1 GTSNPN, CDR2 SVGIG (reference sequence). V shed 3 bases, J shed 6 bases, and the junction held 8 bases outside the gene matches. The CDR3 sequence is 15 residues long. The CDR3 spells CAWRGGTGAFNEQFF. CDR3 nucleotides: TGTGCCTGGAGGGGTGGGACAGGGGCATTCAATGAGCAGTTCTTC.

In this sample, this clonotype turned up a few times. The chain couples TRBV3-1 to TRBJ1-1; D is possibly TRBD1 (5 bases). This CDR3 is 12 amino acids long. V was cut by 4 bases and J by 13 bases, with 16 bases left in between. The germline V gene has CDR1 LGHDT and CDR2 YNNKEL (reference sequence). Here the CDR3 reads CASSLGAGSVFF. The CDR3 DNA follows: TGTGCCAGCAGCCTCGGGGCAGGGTCGGTTTTCTTT. Full variable domain (remainder filled in from reference TRBV3-1 and TRBJ1-1): DTAVSQTPKYLVTQMGNDKSIKCEQNLGHDTMYWYKQDSKKFLKIMFSYNNKELIINETVPNRFSPKSPDKAHLNLHINSLELGDSAVYFCASSLGAGSVFFGQGTRLTVV.

The J gene is TRBJ2-5, the V gene TRBV19; D gene uncertain. CDR1 and CDR2 (germline): LNHDA, SQIVND (reference sequence). This CDR3 is built from 12 residues. V was trimmed by 4 bases and J by 2 bases, leaving 5 bases between them. This chain's CDR3 is CASSNRQETQYF. The CDR3 DNA reads TGTGCCAGTAGTAACCGGCAAGAGACCCAGTACTTC.

The V gene is TRBV7-9, the J gene TRBJ2-1; tentative D call: TRBD2 (6 bases). The germline CDR1 and CDR2 sequences are SEHNR and FQNEAQ (reference sequence). Deletions cut 4 bases from V and 0 bases from J, with 10 bases between. This CDR3 contains 15 residues. CDR3 loop: CASSSGGISYNEQFF. CDR3 sequence (DNA): TGTGCCAGCAGCTCGGGCGGGATCTCCTACAATGAGCAGTTCTTC.

This clonotype was detected many times. V and J are TRBV7-9 and TRBJ2-1; 8 nucleotides match TRBD2. Per germline, CDR1 SEHNR and CDR2 FQNEAQ (reference sequence). Trimming cost V 2 bases and J 3 bases; bases outside gene matches: 6. This CDR3 comprises 16 residues. The CDR3 sequence is CASSLRSGSGYNEQFF. The CDR3 DNA sequence: TGTGCCAGCAGCTTACGGAGCGGGAGTGGCTACAATGAGCAGTTCTTC.

This clonotype appeared a few times. V is TRBV20-1 and J is TRBJ1-6, with 7 bases fitting TRBD1. After removal of 3 bases from V and 13 bases from J, the junction contained 12 bases not matched to a gene. This CDR3 has 14 amino acids. Germline CDR1 reads DFQATT; CDR2 reads SNEGSKA (reference sequence). CDR3 sequence (DNA): TGCAGTGCTAGCGGGGGGACAGACCGTTCCCCCCTCCACTTT. Translating gives CSASGGTDRSPLHF.

A few counts support this clonotype. The chain carries TRBV5-1 and TRBJ2-7, with TRBD1 as a possible D gene (5 bases). Trimming shortened V by 2 bases and J by 4 bases, and 19 bases separated the two germline ends. The CDR3 runs to 16 residues. Germline V gene sequence: CDR1 SGHRS, CDR2 YFSETQ. The CDR3 reads CASSFRPEKGLYEQYF. In nucleotides, the CDR3 is TGCGCCAGCAGCTTTAGGCCAGAAAAGGGGTTATACGAGCAGTACTTC.